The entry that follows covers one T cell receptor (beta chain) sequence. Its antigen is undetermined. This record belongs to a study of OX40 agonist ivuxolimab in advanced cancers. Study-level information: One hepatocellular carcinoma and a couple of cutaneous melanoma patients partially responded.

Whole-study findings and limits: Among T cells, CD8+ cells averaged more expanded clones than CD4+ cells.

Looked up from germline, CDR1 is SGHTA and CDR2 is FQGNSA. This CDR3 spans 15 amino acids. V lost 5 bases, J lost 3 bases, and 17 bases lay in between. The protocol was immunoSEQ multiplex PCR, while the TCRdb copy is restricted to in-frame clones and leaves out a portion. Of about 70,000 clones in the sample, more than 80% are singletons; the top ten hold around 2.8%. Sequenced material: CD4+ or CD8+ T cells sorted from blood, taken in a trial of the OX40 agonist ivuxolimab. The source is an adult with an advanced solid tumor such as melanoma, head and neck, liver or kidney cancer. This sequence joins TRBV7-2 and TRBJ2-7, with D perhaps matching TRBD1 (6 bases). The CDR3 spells CASSLDAGQNYEQYF. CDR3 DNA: TGTGCCAGCAGCCTGGACGCCGGACAGAACTACGAGCAGTACTTC.